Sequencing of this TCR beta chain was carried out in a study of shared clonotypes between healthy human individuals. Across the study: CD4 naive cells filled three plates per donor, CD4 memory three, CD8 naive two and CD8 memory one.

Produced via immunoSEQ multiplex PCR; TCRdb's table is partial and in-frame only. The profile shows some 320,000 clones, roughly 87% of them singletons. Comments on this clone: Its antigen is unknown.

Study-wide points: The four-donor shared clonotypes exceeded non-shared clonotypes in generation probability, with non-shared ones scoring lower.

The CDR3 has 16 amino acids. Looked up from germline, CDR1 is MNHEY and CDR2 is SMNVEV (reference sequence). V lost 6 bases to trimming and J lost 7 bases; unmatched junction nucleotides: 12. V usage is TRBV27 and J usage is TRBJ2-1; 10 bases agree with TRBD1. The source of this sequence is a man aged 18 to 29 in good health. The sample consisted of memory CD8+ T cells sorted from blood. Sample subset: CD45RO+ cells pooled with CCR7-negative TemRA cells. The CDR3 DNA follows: TGTGCCAGCAGCGATATCGGGACAGGGGTGTATAATGAGCAGTTCTTC. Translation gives CASSDIGTGVYNEQFF.